This T cell receptor beta chain was obtained from a study of T cell changes during pregnancy in multiple sclerosis. Germline V CDR1 and CDR2: GTSNPN, SVGIG (reference sequence). There are 13 residues in the CDR3. The junction had 7 bases not matched to a gene; V was cut back by 5 bases and J by 6 bases. Profiling relied on immunoSEQ multiplex PCR, and the TCRdb table lists in-frame clones only, not all of them. The sample shows around 40,000 clones, roughly 90% of them seen only once. This clone was counted a single time. The sequenced sample was CD8+ T cells from peripheral blood mononuclear cells, obtained before pregnancy. This TCR derives from a female donor with multiple sclerosis, enrolled in a pregnancy study. The chain links TRBV30 to TRBJ2-3, with TRBD1 identical over 8 bases. CDR3 nucleotides: TGTGCCTGGGCAGGGGGCCTCGGTGATACGCAGTATTTT. As protein: CAWAGGLGDTQYF.